The 3 T cell receptor beta chains below were found in one sample sequenced in a study of T cells after yellow fever vaccination. TCRdb recomputed calls from the 5' RACE reads with MiXCR, one row per CDR3 protein. The table lists under 400,000 distinct CDR3 sequences, about an eighth of them singletons. The specimen was CD4+ T cells sorted from PBMCs, collected 15 days after the yellow fever booster vaccination. Receptors originate from a young man who received the YFV17D yellow fever vaccine.

This clonotype was counted between two and nine times. V is TRBV27 and J is TRBJ2-3, with TRBD2 identical over 9 bases. V dropped 5 bases and J dropped 2; count of bases not matched to a gene: 2. The CDR3 extends over 14 amino acids. Germline lookup yields CDR1 MNHEY and CDR2 SMNVEV (reference sequence). The CDR3 reads CASSSGGFTDTQYF. For the CDR3, the DNA is TGTGCCAGCAGTAGCGGGGGGTTCACAGATACGCAGTATTTT.

The chain joins TRBV11-1 to TRBJ2-3; D remains unclear. The V end lost 7 bases, the J end lost 6 bases, and 14 bases lay between the germline ends. CDR3 size: 13 residues. The germline V gene has CDR1 SGHAT and CDR2 FQDESV (reference sequence). CDR3: CASMGLDRDTQYF. The CDR3, as DNA: TGTGCCAGCATGGGTTTGGACCGGGATACGCAGTATTTT.

Only a few counts were recorded for this clonotype. V is TRBV7-9 and J is TRBJ1-2; 10 bases agree with TRBD1. Losses at the gene ends were 5 bases for V and 8 bases for J; bases not matched to a gene: 5. Germline values: CDR1 SEHNR, CDR2 FQNEAQ (reference sequence). CDR3 size: 13 residues. The CDR3 sequence: CASSMGQGFGYTF. Here the CDR3 DNA reads TGTGCCAGCAGCATGGGACAGGGGTTCGGCTACACCTTC. Together with reference TRBV7-9 and TRBJ1-2, the CDR3 gives the full variable domain: DTGVSQNPRHKITKRGQNVTFRCDPISEHNRLYWYRQTLGQGPEFLTYFQNEAQLEKSRLLSDRFSAERPKGSFSTLEIQRTEQGDSAMYLCASSMGQGFGYTFGSGTRLTVV.